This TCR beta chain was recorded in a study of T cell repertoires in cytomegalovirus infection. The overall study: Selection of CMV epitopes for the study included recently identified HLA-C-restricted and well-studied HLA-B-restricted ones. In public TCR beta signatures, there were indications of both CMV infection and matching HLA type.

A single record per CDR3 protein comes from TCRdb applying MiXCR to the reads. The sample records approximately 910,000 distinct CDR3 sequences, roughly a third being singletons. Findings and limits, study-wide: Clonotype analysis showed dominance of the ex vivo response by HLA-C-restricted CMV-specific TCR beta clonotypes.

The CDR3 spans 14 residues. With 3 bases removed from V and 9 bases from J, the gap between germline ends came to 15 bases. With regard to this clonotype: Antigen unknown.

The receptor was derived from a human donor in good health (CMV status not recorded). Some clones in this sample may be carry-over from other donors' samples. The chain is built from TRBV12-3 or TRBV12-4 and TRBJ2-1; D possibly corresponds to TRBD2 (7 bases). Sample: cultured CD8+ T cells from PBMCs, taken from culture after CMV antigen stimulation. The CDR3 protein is CASSFGGGLREQFF. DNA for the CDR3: TGTGCCAGCAGTTTTGGCGGGGGCTTACGTGAGCAGTTCTTC.